This is a list of T cell receptor beta chains from one sample in a study of T cell changes during pregnancy in multiple sclerosis. TCRdb's copy holds only in-frame clones and misses some; the assay was immunoSEQ multiplex PCR. The sample shows 100,000 to 110,000 clones, approximately 92% of them seen only once. This specimen consisted of peripheral blood, obtained after pregnancy. These receptors came from a female donor with multiple sclerosis, enrolled in a pregnancy study. The CDR3 runs from the conserved cysteine through the conserved F or W. The order of the fields is V gene, D gene, J gene, clone size, CDR3 DNA, CDR3 protein. The D gene is left open where the match is weak. A row's size may be missing; if present it is once, few, many or a size class.

v_gene: TRBV4-1
d_gene: -
j_gene: TRBJ1-4
abundance: -
CDR3nt: TGCGCCAGCAGCCAAGGTGGAGCTATTAGGGAAAAACTGTTTTTT
CDR3aa: CASSQGGAIREKLFF

v_gene: TRBV9
d_gene: -
j_gene: TRBJ2-3
abundance: -
CDR3nt: TGTGCCAGCAGCACACCGGGACAAATGACAGATACGCAGTATTTT
CDR3aa: CASSTPGQMTDTQYF

v_gene: TRBV19
d_gene: TRBD1
j_gene: TRBJ2-7
abundance: -
CDR3nt: TGTGCCAGTAGTATTGGGACAGGCGGCTACGAGCAGTACTTC
CDR3aa: CASSIGTGGYEQYF

v_gene: TRBV11-2
d_gene: TRBD2
j_gene: TRBJ2-5
abundance: -
CDR3nt: TGTGCCAGCAGCTTATATAGCGGGGGGGCGGAGACCCAGTACTTC
CDR3aa: CASSLYSGGAETQYF

v_gene: TRBV19
d_gene: -
j_gene: TRBJ1-1
abundance: -
CDR3nt: TGTGCCAGTAGTAAACAGGCACGGACTGAAGCTTTCTTT
CDR3aa: CASSKQARTEAFF

v_gene: TRBV28
d_gene: TRBD1
j_gene: TRBJ1-4
abundance: -
CDR3nt: TGTGCCAGCAGGCTACAGGGGGGGAATGAAAAACTGTTTTTT
CDR3aa: CASRLQGGNEKLFF

v_gene: TRBV4-3
d_gene: TRBD2
j_gene: TRBJ2-1
abundance: -
CDR3nt: TGCGCCAGCAGCCAAGAGGGACTAGCGGGGGTCAATGAGCAGTTCTTC
CDR3aa: CASSQEGLAGVNEQFF

v_gene: TRBV7-2
d_gene: -
j_gene: TRBJ2-7
abundance: -
CDR3nt: TGTGCCAGCAGCTTAGGGACAGATTCTCCCCGGCAGTACTTC
CDR3aa: CASSLGTDSPRQYF

v_gene: TRBV2
d_gene: TRBD1
j_gene: TRBJ1-4
abundance: -
CDR3nt: TGTGCCAGCACGAAACAGGGGGCAACTAATGAAAAACTGTTTTTT
CDR3aa: CASTKQGATNEKLFF

v_gene: TRBV7-9
d_gene: TRBD2
j_gene: TRBJ2-7
abundance: -
CDR3nt: TGTGCCAGCAGCTCGGGGACTAGCGGGAGGGAAGAGCAGTACTTC
CDR3aa: CASSSGTSGREEQYF

v_gene: TRBV18
d_gene: TRBD1
j_gene: TRBJ2-1
abundance: -
CDR3nt: TGTGCCAGCTCACCTAGGGGGCTCGGCGACAATGAGCAGTTCTTC
CDR3aa: CASSPRGLGDNEQFF

v_gene: TRBV4-1
d_gene: -
j_gene: TRBJ1-4
abundance: once
CDR3nt: TGCGCCAGCAGCCAGGGCCGGGGGAGTAATGAAAAACTGTTTTTT
CDR3aa: CASSQGRGSNEKLFF

v_gene: TRBV6-1
d_gene: -
j_gene: TRBJ2-7
abundance: -
CDR3nt: TGTGCCAGCAGTGAAGCGGTTGGAGCCTACGAGCAGTACTTC
CDR3aa: CASSEAVGAYEQYF

v_gene: TRBV11-1
d_gene: TRBD2
j_gene: TRBJ2-1
abundance: -
CDR3nt: TGTGCCAGCAGCTTAGTGGGGACTACGAGGTACAATGAGCAGTTCTTC
CDR3aa: CASSLVGTTRYNEQFF

v_gene: TRBV7-8
d_gene: -
j_gene: TRBJ2-7
abundance: -
CDR3nt: TGTGCCAGCAGTCGGGATGGGGTGGGGGAGCAGTACTTC
CDR3aa: CASSRDGVGEQYF

v_gene: TRBV6-4
d_gene: -
j_gene: TRBJ1-1
abundance: few
CDR3nt: TGTGCCAGCAGGACGGGATGGGGAGAGGCTTTCTTT
CDR3aa: CASRTGWGEAFF

v_gene: TRBV6-1
d_gene: -
j_gene: TRBJ1-2
abundance: -
CDR3nt: TGTGCCAGCAGCCGGGGTTATGGCTACACCTTC
CDR3aa: CASSRGYGYTF

v_gene: TRBV4-1
d_gene: -
j_gene: TRBJ1-2
abundance: -
CDR3nt: TGCGCCAGCAGCCAAGATCTTATGCACAGTGTATATGGCTACACCTTC
CDR3aa: CASSQDLMHSVYGYTF

v_gene: TRBV12-5
d_gene: -
j_gene: TRBJ1-3
abundance: -
CDR3nt: TGTGCTAGTGGGCCGACCCAACGTACAGATTTTTTAGGAAACACCATATATTTT
CDR3aa: CASGPTQRTDFLGNTIYF

v_gene: TRBV6-5
d_gene: -
j_gene: TRBJ1-6
abundance: -
CDR3nt: TGTGCCAGCAGTTACTCGAGATTAGACTCTAATTCACCCCTCCACTTT
CDR3aa: CASSYSRLDSNSPLHF

v_gene: TRBV29-1
d_gene: TRBD1
j_gene: TRBJ1-2
abundance: -
CDR3nt: TGCAGCGTTCTACAGGGGGCACCCTTCTATGGCTACACCTTC
CDR3aa: CSVLQGAPFYGYTF

v_gene: TRBV18
d_gene: -
j_gene: TRBJ2-7
abundance: -
CDR3nt: TGTGCCAGCTCACCTCCGGGGGTGGCGGGACGAGAGCAGTACTTC
CDR3aa: CASSPPGVAGREQYF

v_gene: TRBV27
d_gene: -
j_gene: TRBJ2-1
abundance: -
CDR3nt: TGTGCCAGCAGCATCTTGGGAGTAGCTGAGCAGTTCTTC
CDR3aa: CASSILGVAEQFF

v_gene: TRBV5-1
d_gene: -
j_gene: TRBJ1-1
abundance: -
CDR3nt: TGCGCCAGCGGCCCCATTTCGAACACTGAAGCTTTCTTT
CDR3aa: CASGPISNTEAFF

v_gene: TRBV19
d_gene: -
j_gene: TRBJ2-5
abundance: -
CDR3nt: TGTGCCAGTAGTAGGGACTGGGGTTTAGAGACCCAGTACTTC
CDR3aa: CASSRDWGLETQYF

v_gene: TRBV6-1
d_gene: TRBD2
j_gene: TRBJ2-1
abundance: -
CDR3nt: TGTGCCAGCAGTGAACCCTTGGCGGGAGGGAGGGTATACAATGAGCAGTTCTTC
CDR3aa: CASSEPLAGGRVYNEQFF

v_gene: TRBV6-4
d_gene: TRBD1
j_gene: TRBJ2-2
abundance: -
CDR3nt: TGTGCCAGCAGTTCACAGGGGGCAAGCGGGGAGCTGTTTTTT
CDR3aa: CASSSQGASGELFF

v_gene: TRBV5-1
d_gene: -
j_gene: TRBJ1-1
abundance: -
CDR3nt: TGCGCCAGCAGCACCGACACTAACACTGAAGCTTTCTTT
CDR3aa: CASSTDTNTEAFF

v_gene: TRBV6-4
d_gene: TRBD1
j_gene: TRBJ2-1
abundance: -
CDR3nt: TGTGCCAGCAGTGAACAGGGGCGGGACAATGAGCAGTTCTTC
CDR3aa: CASSEQGRDNEQFF

v_gene: TRBV10-3
d_gene: -
j_gene: TRBJ1-1
abundance: -
CDR3nt: TGTGCCATCAGCAGACTTACGGACACTGAAGCTTTCTTT
CDR3aa: CAISRLTDTEAFF

v_gene: TRBV5-6
d_gene: -
j_gene: TRBJ2-5
abundance: -
CDR3nt: TGTGCCAGCAGCTTGGTGAGCCAAGAGACCCAGTACTTC
CDR3aa: CASSLVSQETQYF

v_gene: TRBV13
d_gene: TRBD1
j_gene: TRBJ2-7
abundance: -
CDR3nt: TGTGCCAGCAGCTCAAGACAGGGGGCGCGGGAGCAGTACTTC
CDR3aa: CASSSRQGAREQYF

v_gene: TRBV11-2
d_gene: -
j_gene: TRBJ1-6
abundance: -
CDR3nt: TGTGCCAGCAGCTTAACGGTGAGGGATTCACCCCTCCACTTT
CDR3aa: CASSLTVRDSPLHF